These 17 T cell receptor beta chains originate from one sample sequenced in a study of PD-L1 blockade in urothelial cancer (TCRdb year 2017). Receptors were amplified or captured by the immunoSEQ multiplex PCR assay. As stored in TCRdb, this immuneACCESS dataset retains in-frame rearrangements with V and J assigned. A fraction of the clones does not appear; measured against another copy, unresolved V genes explain less than half of the discrepancy, and the remainder lacks a known reason. The sample table shows about 70,000 clones, and around four fifths are seen once. The ten largest account for 4.7% of the sample. This specimen was PBMCs, taken around atezolizumab (anti-PD-L1) treatment. Receptor source: a man between 65 and 80 years old with urothelial cancer.

This chain uses TRBV2 with TRBJ2-1; D might be TRBD2 (6 bases). The CDR3 spans 16 residues. Germline CDR1 SNHLY, CDR2 FYNNEI. V was shortened by 0 bases and J by 4 bases, with 13 bases between the two germline ends. This CDR3 is CASSEAPAGFYNEQFF. CDR3 DNA sequence: TGTGCCAGCAGTGAAGCGCCGGCGGGATTTTACAATGAGCAGTTCTTC.

By share, this clone counts as medium-sized. This sequence joins TRBV18 and TRBJ1-4; D might be TRBD1 (6 bases). V was trimmed by 5 bases and J by 4 bases, leaving 8 bases between them. The CDR3 length is 13 residues. Per germline, CDR1 KGHSH and CDR2 LQKENI. The CDR3 protein is CASSTGFNEKLFF. The CDR3 DNA is TGTGCCAGCTCAACAGGGTTTAATGAAAAACTGTTTTTT.

This clone was found a few times. J is TRBJ1-4 and V is TRBV6-1; D is ambiguous. The CDR3 spans 13 residues. Germline-derived CDR1 and CDR2 are MNHNS and SASEGT. V was cut by 8 bases and J by 0 bases, with 7 bases left in between. The CDR3 loop is CASRTSTNEKLFF. The CDR3 region has the DNA TGTGCCAGCCGCACTTCAACTAATGAAAAACTGTTTTTT.

V is TRBV4-1 and J is TRBJ2-3; D perhaps matches TRBD1 (6 bases). Trimming removed 2 bases from V and 0 bases from J, with 18 bases in between. The CDR3 consists of 18 residues. Germline CDR1 MGHRA, CDR2 YSYEKL. Here the CDR3 reads CASSQSSLGGPSTDTQYF. The CDR3 nucleotides read TGCGCCAGCAGCCAATCCTCTCTAGGGGGACCTAGCACAGATACGCAGTATTTT.

This rearrangement joins TRBV27 to TRBJ2-7; D remains unclear. Germline CDR1 is MNHEY and CDR2 is SMNVEV (reference sequence). The CDR3 has 13 residues. Trimming cost V 5 bases and J 6 bases, with 14 bases left between them. This chain's CDR3 is CASSPRRGLEQYF. DNA for the CDR3: TGTGCCAGCAGTCCGCGCCGTGGGCTCGAGCAGTACTTC.

The chain is built from TRBV19 and TRBJ2-2, with 9 bases aligning to TRBD2. CDR3 size: 17 residues. The germline V gene has CDR1 LNHDA and CDR2 SQIVND (reference sequence). J lost 5 bases, V lost 5 bases, and 12 bases had no gene match. CDR3 protein: CASSPIAGARGTGELFF. For the CDR3, the DNA is TGTGCCAGTAGTCCCATAGCGGGAGCCAGGGGAACCGGGGAGCTGTTTTTT. The full variable domain, with the rest looked up from reference TRBV19 and TRBJ2-2, is DGGITQSPKYLFRKEGQNVTLSCEQNLNHDAMYWYRQDPGQGLRLIYYSQIVNDFQKGDIAEGYSVSREKKESFPLTVTSAQKNPTAFYLCASSPIAGARGTGELFFGEGSRLTVL.

This chain uses TRBV5-1 with TRBJ2-1; no clear D gene. V was cut by 0 bases and J by 7 bases, with 14 bases left in between. CDR3 length equals 15 residues. The V gene's germline CDR1 is SGHRS and CDR2 YFSETQ. The CDR3, as DNA: TGCGCCAGCAGCTTGGAAGCCCCTATCGGGAATGAGCAGTTCTTC. This gives the protein CASSLEAPIGNEQFF.

The chain recombines TRBV6-6 with TRBJ2-7; no definite D call. This CDR3 has 12 residues. Looked up from germline, CDR1 is MNHNY and CDR2 is SVGAGI (reference sequence). V was trimmed by 4 bases and J by 2 bases, leaving 6 bases between them. CDR3 residues: CASSSVTYEQYF. CDR3 DNA: TGTGCCAGCAGTTCGGTCACCTACGAGCAGTACTTC.

The V call is TRBV14, the J call TRBJ2-7, with a tentative D call TRBD2 (6 bases). V lost 5 bases to trimming and J lost 2 bases, with 10 bases between them. CDR3 length: 13 amino acids. The germline gives CDR1 SGHDN, CDR2 FVKESK. The CDR3: CASSNSGPYEQYF. The CDR3 region has the DNA TGTGCCAGCAGCAATAGCGGCCCCTACGAGCAGTACTTC.

This sequence joins TRBV19 and TRBJ1-3; D call uncertain. The V and J ends lost 0 bases and 0 bases respectively, with 6 bases between them. The CDR3 length is 15 residues. CDR1 is LNHDA and CDR2 is SQIVND in the germline V gene (reference sequence). The CDR3 region is CASSIDHSSGNTIYF. The CDR3 DNA follows: TGTGCCAGTAGTATAGATCATTCCTCTGGAAACACCATATATTTT.

The rearrangement joins TRBV19 to TRBJ2-5; 8 positions agree with TRBD1. This CDR3 contains 13 residues. Germline V gives CDR1 LNHDA, CDR2 SQIVND (reference sequence). The V and J ends lost 9 bases and 2 bases, in that order; junction bases with no gene match: 5. This CDR3 reads CASQDRVQETQYF. CDR3 DNA sequence: TGTGCCAGCCAGGACAGGGTACAAGAGACCCAGTACTTC.

This clone was counted only a few times. The chain carries TRBV6-1 and TRBJ1-2; tentative D call: TRBD1 (5 bases). The V end lost 1 base, the J end lost 6 bases, and 15 bases lay between the germline ends. There are 15 residues in the CDR3. The germline V gene has CDR1 MNHNS and CDR2 SASEGT. CDR3 in amino acids: CASSEGRGDSDGYTF. The CDR3 DNA sequence: TGTGCCAGCAGTGAAGGGCGGGGGGATTCGGATGGCTACACCTTC.

This clone was picked up a small number of times. This chain joins TRBV7-3 and TRBJ2-2; 7 positions match TRBD2. Unmatched junction bases numbered 5, after V lost 3 bases and J lost 7 bases. CDR3 size: 14 residues. CDR1 SGHTA and CDR2 FQGTGA come from the germline V gene. CDR3 in amino acids: CASSFASGYGELFF. For the CDR3, the DNA is TGTGCCAGCAGCTTCGCTAGCGGCTACGGGGAGCTGTTTTTT. Based on the CDR3 plus reference TRBV7-3 and TRBJ2-2, the full variable domain is GAGVSQTPSNKVTEKGKYVELRCDPISGHTALYWYRQSLGQGPEFLIYFQGTGAADDSGLPNDRFFAVRPEGSVSTLKIQRTERGDSAVYLCASSFASGYGELFFGEGSRLTVL.

The chain employs TRBV29-1 and TRBJ2-7, with TRBD1 as a possible D gene (5 bases). CDR1 is SQVTM, CDR2 ANQGSEA, per germline. With 0 bases removed from V and 0 bases from J, the gap between germline ends came to 6 bases. There are 13 residues in the CDR3. The DNA of the CDR3 is TGCAGCGTTGAAGACAGGGACTCCTACGAGCAGTACTTC. Translated, it gives CSVEDRDSYEQYF.

The gene calls are TRBV11-3 and TRBJ2-5, with 8 bases lining up with TRBD1. The CDR3 is 17 residues long. Germline CDR1 and CDR2: SGHNT and YENEEA. With V trimmed by 6 bases and J by 0 bases, 12 bases remained unmatched. Here the CDR3 reads CASRGLPDRVYQETQYF. The CDR3 DNA follows: TGTGCCAGCAGGGGCCTGCCGGACAGGGTGTACCAAGAGACCCAGTACTTC.

The J gene is TRBJ2-5, the V gene TRBV7-8; 7 bases match TRBD2. From germline, CDR1 is SGHVS and CDR2 FQNEAQ. Germline trimming cut 5 bases from V and 5 bases from J; bases unmatched to any gene: 5. This CDR3 region has 13 residues. CDR3 coding DNA: TGTGCCAGCAGCCCGGGGAGGGCCGAGACCCAGTACTTC. Amino acids: CASSPGRAETQYF.

The genes are TRBV19 and TRBJ2-2; 11 bases agree with TRBD1. Germline V CDR1 and CDR2: LNHDA, SQIVND (reference sequence). Trimming cost V 5 bases and J 4 bases; bases outside gene matches: 6. The length of the CDR3 is 16 residues. As DNA, the CDR3 is TGTGCCAGTAGTTCAGGACAGGGGGCAGCCACCGGGGAGCTGTTTTTT. This encodes CASSSGQGAATGELFF.